The rows below give T cell receptor beta chains drawn from one sample of a study of cytomegalovirus exposure and HLA in healthy donors. The protocol was immunoSEQ multiplex PCR, while the TCRdb copy is restricted to in-frame clones and leaves out a portion. The sample includes about 120,000 clones, around three quarters seen only once; the top ten take approximately 2.2%. Input material: PBMCs. The source is a human donor in good health. CDR3s include the opening cysteine and the closing phenylalanine or tryptophan. The order of the fields is CDR3 protein, CDR3 DNA, V gene, D gene, J gene, clone size. D genes are given only for firm matches. Clone size is shown for a subset of rows, as once, few, many or a class of expanded clone.

CASSSPGKEQFF | TGTGCCAGCAGTAGCCCAGGGAAGGAGCAGTTCTTC | TRBV6-5 | . | TRBJ2-1 | few
CASSQVRGAPGRAYEQYF | TGTGCCAGCAGCCAAGTTCGGGGGGCGCCGGGCCGGGCCTACGAGCAGTACTTC | TRBV4-2 | . | TRBJ2-7 | once
CASSHDSSRTEAFF | TGCGCCAGCAGCCACGACAGCTCACGAACTGAAGCTTTCTTT | TRBV4-1 | . | TRBJ1-1 | .
CASSLGTSDPTKQYF | TGTGCCAGCAGCTTGGGGACTAGCGATCCTACGAAGCAGTACTTC | TRBV5-4 | TRBD2 | TRBJ2-5 | .
CASSERPGTSNTEAFF | TGTGCCAGCTCAGAAAGGCCCGGGACTTCGAACACTGAAGCTTTCTTT | TRBV18 | . | TRBJ1-1 | .
CASSPRENSAKNIQYF | TGTGCCAGCAGTCCCAGGGAAAACTCGGCCAAAAACATTCAGTACTTC | TRBV28 | . | TRBJ2-4 | .
CASGLWQGGTDTQYF | TGTGCTAGTGGTTTGTGGCAGGGTGGCACAGATACGCAGTATTTT | TRBV12-5 | . | TRBJ2-3 | .
CASSIPRSFSSSSGNTIYF | TGTGCCAGTAGTATCCCCAGGTCATTCTCTTCCTCTTCTGGAAACACCATATATTTT | TRBV19 | . | TRBJ1-3 | few
CAISDPRRVEAFF | TGTGCCATCAGTGACCCTAGACGGGTTGAAGCTTTCTTT | TRBV10-3 | . | TRBJ1-1 | .
CAISSGTVGNTIYF | TGTGCCATCTCTTCCGGGACTGTTGGAAACACCATATATTTT | TRBV6-6 | . | TRBJ1-3 | few
CASSRDLQGDEQYF | TGTGCCTCCTCTAGGGACCTACAGGGAGACGAGCAGTACTTC | TRBV30 | . | TRBJ2-7 | .
CASSTRRQGKSNQPQHF | TGTGCCAGCAGCACGCGCCGACAGGGGAAAAGCAATCAGCCCCAGCATTTT | TRBV7-7 | TRBD1 | TRBJ1-5 | once
CASSPDRAGANVLTF | TGTGCCAGCAGTCCGGACAGAGCTGGGGCCAACGTCCTGACTTTC | TRBV2 | . | TRBJ2-6 | .
CASSLVGGLGNEQYF | TGTGCCAGCAGCTTAGTCGGGGGGTTGGGCAACGAGCAGTACTTC | TRBV7-2 | TRBD2 | TRBJ2-7 | .
CASSVPLTGTEAFF | TGTGCCAGTAGTGTGCCCCTAACGGGCACTGAAGCTTTCTTT | TRBV19 | . | TRBJ1-1 | .
CASSPYTGTSGGEEQYF | TGTGCCAGCAGTCCCTACACAGGGACTAGCGGGGGAGAGGAGCAGTACTTC | TRBV4-2 | TRBD2 | TRBJ2-7 | once
CASSSGTSDYNEQFF | TGTGCCAGCTCTTCTGGGACTAGTGACTACAATGAGCAGTTCTTC | TRBV4-2 | TRBD2 | TRBJ2-1 | .
CASSYDTYQPQHF | TGTGCCAGCAGTTATGACACATATCAGCCCCAGCATTTT | TRBV6-6 | . | TRBJ1-5 | few
CASSPYTGVFNSPSLSNQPQHF | TGTGCCAGCAGCCCCTACACGGGAGTCTTTAATTCTCCGTCCCTTAGCAATCAGCCCCAGCATTTT | TRBV7-8 | . | TRBJ1-5 | .
CASSLSMGTGRTEAFF | TGTGCCAGCAGTTTATCCATGGGGACAGGGCGGACTGAAGCTTTCTTT | TRBV27 | TRBD1 | TRBJ1-1 | .
CASSPRTEAFF | TGTGCCAGCAGCCCGAGAACTGAAGCTTTCTTT | TRBV6-1 | . | TRBJ1-1 | few
CAWSAGGRENTIYF | TGTGCCTGGAGTGCGGGGGGGAGAGAAAACACCATATATTTT | TRBV30 | . | TRBJ1-3 | .
CASSLYPGGQYF | TGTGCCAGCAGTTTATATCCGGGTGGGCAGTACTTC | TRBV28 | . | TRBJ2-7 | once
CSATGGEQFF | TGCAGTGCAACGGGGGGTGAGCAGTTCTTC | TRBV20-1 | TRBD2 | TRBJ2-1 | few
CSVAAPGYGYTF | TGCAGCGTTGCGGCACCCGGGTATGGCTACACCTTC | TRBV29-1 | . | TRBJ1-2 | .
CASSGGTGSENEQFF | TGCGCCAGCAGCGGGGGGACAGGGAGTGAAAATGAGCAGTTCTTC | TRBV4-3 | TRBD1 | TRBJ2-1 | .
CASSYLQGHQPQHF | TGTGCCAGCAGTTACTTACAGGGACACCAGCCCCAGCATTTT | TRBV6-6 | . | TRBJ1-5 | .
CASSLGWTGVVEKLFF | TGTGCCAGCAGCTTAGGCTGGACAGGGGTGGTTGAAAAACTGTTTTTT | TRBV11-2 | TRBD1 | TRBJ1-4 | .
CASSLARGYTEAFF | TGTGCCAGCAGCTTAGCGCGGGGATACACTGAAGCTTTCTTT | TRBV7-9 | . | TRBJ1-1 | .
CASSSQLAGSTDTQYF | TGTGCCAGCAGTTCCCAACTAGCGGGGAGCACAGATACGCAGTATTTT | TRBV6-6 | TRBD2 | TRBJ2-3 | .
CASSQQGAAGANVLTF | TGTGCCAGCAGCCAACAGGGGGCCGCTGGGGCCAACGTCCTGACTTTC | TRBV6-6 | TRBD1 | TRBJ2-6 | .
CASSQGLKETQYF | TGTGCCAGCTCACAGGGACTAAAAGAGACCCAGTACTTC | TRBV18 | TRBD2 | TRBJ2-5 | .